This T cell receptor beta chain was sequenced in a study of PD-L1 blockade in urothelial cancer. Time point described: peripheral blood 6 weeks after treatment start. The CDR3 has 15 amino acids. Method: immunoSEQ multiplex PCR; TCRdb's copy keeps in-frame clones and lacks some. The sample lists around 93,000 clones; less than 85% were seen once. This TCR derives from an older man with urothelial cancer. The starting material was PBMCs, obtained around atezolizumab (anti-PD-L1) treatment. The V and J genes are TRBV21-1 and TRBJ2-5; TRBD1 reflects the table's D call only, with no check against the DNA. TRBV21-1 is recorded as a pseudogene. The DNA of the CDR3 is TGTGCCAGCAGCACGACAGGGGTCCCTCGGGAGACCCAGTACTTC. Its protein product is CASSTTGVPRETQYF.